This is a list of T cell receptor beta chains from one sample in a study of T cells in Graves' hyperthyroidism and ophthalmopathy. TCRdb reprocessed the multiplex PCR reads with MiXCR, giving one entry per CDR3 protein. This repertoire shows about 370,000 distinct CDR3 sequences, about 16% found once; its top ten account for roughly a fifth. Sequencing was carried out using blood. The receptors were gathered from a woman in her sixties or seventies with Graves' ophthalmopathy. CDR3s include the opening cysteine and the closing phenylalanine or tryptophan. A D gene is named only where the DNA matches it firmly. Some rows mark clone size as missing; the rest say once, few, many or name a class of expanded clone.

TRBD1	TRBV20-1	TRBJ1-1	-	CSARDNRGGHTEAFF	TGCAGTGCTAGAGATAACAGGGGGGGGCACACTGAAGCTTTCTTT
TRBD2	TRBV7-3	TRBJ2-1	many	CASSLTLAGAKFF	TGTGCCAGCAGCTTAACCCTAGCGGGAGCGAAGTTCTTC
TRBD1	TRBV7-6	TRBJ2-2	many	CASSPSYGTGGIGELFF	TGTGCCAGCAGCCCATCCTACGGGACAGGGGGCATCGGGGAGCTGTTTTTT
TRBD1	TRBV6-1	TRBJ2-5	many	CASSEGWTGEETQYF	TGTGCCAGCAGCGAAGGGTGGACAGGGGAAGAGACCCAGTACTTC
TRBD1	TRBV20-1	TRBJ1-4	-	CSAKPGQGGEKLFF	TGCAGTGCCAAACCGGGACAGGGGGGTGAAAAACTGTTTTTT
-	TRBV7-8	TRBJ2-3	many	CASSLGIRVATDTQYF	TGTGCCAGCAGCTTAGGAATCAGGGTGGCCACAGATACGCAGTATTTT
-	TRBV11-2	TRBJ2-7	many	CASSWDYEQYF	TGTGCCAGCAGCTGGGACTACGAGCAGTACTTC
TRBD2	TRBV19	TRBJ2-3	-	CASSILLAVTDTQYF	TGTGCCAGTAGTATCTTACTAGCGGTCACAGATACGCAGTATTTT
-	TRBV28	TRBJ1-5	many	CASTPRGALVGNQPQHF	TGTGCCAGCACACCCCGGGGGGCGCTCGTCGGGAATCAGCCCCAGCATTTT
-	TRBV11-2	TRBJ2-5	many	CASSLGPGQQETQYF	TGTGCCAGCAGCTTAGGTCCCGGGCAGCAAGAGACCCAGTACTTC
-	TRBV20-1	TRBJ2-1	many	CSARGGSSYNEQFF	TGCAGTGCTAGAGGAGGGAGCTCCTACAATGAGCAGTTCTTC
-	TRBV24-1	TRBJ1-2	few	CATRGGASTNYGYTF	TGTGCCACCAGAGGTGGGGCATCTACTAACTATGGCTACACCTTC
-	TRBV20-1	TRBJ2-5	many	CSAIPSSYQETQYF	TGCAGTGCTATTCCTAGCAGTTACCAAGAGACCCAGTACTTC
-	TRBV12-3/TRBV12-4	TRBJ2-3	many	CASSLSRTGPGGHTDTQYF	TGTGCCAGCAGTTTATCGAGGACGGGACCCGGGGGACACACAGATACGCAGTATTTT
TRBD2	TRBV3-1	TRBJ2-1	many	CASTQGGSGNNEQFF	TGTGCCAGCACCCAAGGAGGTAGCGGGAACAATGAGCAGTTCTTC
TRBD2	TRBV7-3	TRBJ2-2	few	CASSLNVAGSTGELFF	TGTGCCAGCAGCTTAAATGTAGCGGGAAGCACCGGGGAGCTGTTTTTT
TRBD1	TRBV5-5	TRBJ2-3	many	CASSNGQGVDTQYF	TGTGCCAGCAGCAACGGACAGGGGGTAGATACGCAGTATTTT
-	TRBV11-2	TRBJ2-3	many	CASSYGYSTDTQYF	TGTGCCAGCAGCTACGGGTATAGCACAGATACGCAGTATTTT
-	TRBV4-2	TRBJ1-6	-	CASSQGETGYLHF	TGTGCCAGCAGCCAAGGGGAGACGGGCTACCTCCACTTT
TRBD1	TRBV6-1	TRBJ2-1	-	CASRPGTGGINEQFF	TGTGCCAGCAGGCCCGGGACAGGGGGCATAAATGAGCAGTTCTTC
TRBD1	TRBV5-6	TRBJ1-1	few	CASRVDRGLNTEAFF	TGTGCCAGCAGGGTGGACAGGGGGTTGAACACTGAAGCTTTCTTT
-	TRBV3-1	TRBJ1-5	many	CASSLSSVGSQPQHF	TGTGCCAGCAGCCTATCTTCCGTAGGGAGTCAGCCCCAGCATTTT
-	TRBV7-9	TRBJ2-7	many	CASSFGRENYEQYF	TGTGCCAGCAGCTTCGGACGGGAAAACTACGAGCAGTACTTC
-	TRBV19	TRBJ1-6	-	CASSIQENSPLHF	TGTGCCAGTAGTATACAAGAGAATTCACCCCTCCACTTT
-	TRBV20-1	TRBJ2-2	many	CSAEGAGTGELFF	TGCAGTGCTGAGGGAGCGGGCACCGGGGAGCTGTTTTTT
-	TRBV6-1	TRBJ2-1	-	CASSKRSSSYNEQFF	TGTGCCAGCAGTAAGCGGTCGAGCTCCTACAATGAGCAGTTCTTC
-	TRBV10-2	TRBJ2-7	many	CASTHGLSYEQYF	TGCGCCAGCACTCATGGACTTTCCTACGAGCAGTACTTC
TRBD2	TRBV19	TRBJ2-3	many	CASSTRRSGRGGTDTQYF	TGTGCCAGTAGTACCCGCCGGAGCGGGAGAGGGGGCACAGATACGCAGTATTTT
-	TRBV7-9	TRBJ2-1	once	CASSLGSYNGQFF	TGTGCCAGCAGCTTGGGCTCCTACAATGGGCAGTTCTTC
TRBD2	TRBV20-1	TRBJ2-3	-	CSASKREGQDTQYF	TGCAGTGCCTCTAAGCGGGAGGGCCAAGATACGCAGTATTTT
TRBD2	TRBV3-1	TRBJ2-1	-	CASSQTSGEKNEQFF	TGTGCCAGCAGCCAAACTAGCGGGGAGAAGAATGAGCAGTTCTTC
TRBD2	TRBV19	TRBJ2-2	-	CASKAASGNTRELFF	TGTGCCAGCAAGGCGGCTAGCGGGAACACCAGGGAGCTGTTTTTT
-	TRBV12-3/TRBV12-4	TRBJ2-2	many	CASSVDSGGTGELFF	TGTGCCAGCAGTGTGGACTCAGGCGGCACCGGGGAGCTGTTTTTT
-	TRBV13	TRBJ2-5	many	CASSAAWGGAVETQYF	TGTGCCAGCAGCGCCGCCTGGGGGGGGGCTGTAGAGACCCAGTACTTC
TRBD2	TRBV20-1	TRBJ2-5	-	CSARDGAGGRQETQYF	TGCAGTGCTAGAGATGGGGCGGGAGGTAGGCAAGAGACCCAGTACTTC
-	TRBV2	TRBJ2-1	many	CARSVGGPDEQFF	TGTGCCAGGTCTGTTGGAGGGCCGGATGAGCAGTTCTTC
-	TRBV20-1	TRBJ2-3	many	CSASSLSTDTQYF	TGCAGTGCCAGCAGTTTGAGCACAGATACGCAGTATTTT
-	TRBV15	TRBJ2-2	few	CATSREAATGELFF	TGTGCCACCAGCAGAGAGGCTGCCACCGGGGAGCTGTTTTTT
TRBD2	TRBV7-2	TRBJ2-7	-	CASSFGGSHEQYF	TGTGCCAGCAGCTTCGGCGGGAGTCACGAGCAGTACTTC